This is a list of T cell receptor beta chains from one sample in a study of blood T cells in healthy people across ages. TCRdb itself ran the 5' RACE reads through MiXCR, one entry per CDR3 protein. This sample has about 780,000 distinct CDR3 sequences, with roughly 26% found just once. These data also formed part of another study, on T cells of mothers and their children.

The sample was blood. Source of these receptors: a boy aged 5 to 17 in good health. Both conserved end residues are part of each CDR3. Fields, in order: J gene, clone size, V gene, D gene, CDR3 length, CDR3 protein, CDR3 DNA. The D gene is left open where the match is weak. Rows give clone size only sometimes, using once, few, many, or a class for an expanded clone.

j_call: TRBJ1-1; clone_size: .; v_call: TRBV12-3/TRBV12-4; d_call: .; cdr3_length: 14; cdr3_aa: CASSLEGGTTEAFF; cdr3_nt: TGTGCCAGCAGTTTAGAGGGGGGGACCACTGAAGCTTTCTTT
j_call: TRBJ2-7; clone_size: .; v_call: TRBV29-1; d_call: .; cdr3_length: 12; cdr3_aa: CSVHGGSYEQYF; cdr3_nt: TGCAGCGTTCATGGGGGCTCCTACGAGCAGTACTTC
j_call: TRBJ2-4; clone_size: many; v_call: TRBV29-1; d_call: TRBD1; cdr3_length: 12; cdr3_aa: CSGTGTENIQYF; cdr3_nt: TGCAGCGGGACCGGGACAGAAAACATTCAGTACTTC
j_call: TRBJ2-7; clone_size: few; v_call: TRBV29-1; d_call: .; cdr3_length: 13; cdr3_aa: CSVEGATAYEQYF; cdr3_nt: TGCAGCGTTGAAGGGGCGACAGCCTACGAGCAGTACTTC
j_call: TRBJ2-7; clone_size: .; v_call: TRBV20-1; d_call: .; cdr3_length: 16; cdr3_aa: CSARSPGTGGATGQYF; cdr3_nt: TGCAGTGCTAGGAGTCCCGGGACTGGCGGAGCCACCGGGCAGTACTTC
j_call: TRBJ2-6; clone_size: few; v_call: TRBV11-1; d_call: .; cdr3_length: 16; cdr3_aa: CASSTLGVAGANVLTF; cdr3_nt: TGTGCCAGCAGCACCCTGGGGGTCGCTGGGGCCAACGTCCTGACTTTC
j_call: TRBJ2-6; clone_size: .; v_call: TRBV5-1; d_call: TRBD1; cdr3_length: 20; cdr3_aa: CASSLVITTGTRSGANVLTF; cdr3_nt: TGCGCCAGCAGCTTGGTTATTACGACAGGGACCCGCTCTGGGGCCAACGTCCTGACTTTC
j_call: TRBJ2-5; clone_size: few; v_call: TRBV4-1; d_call: TRBD2; cdr3_length: 15; cdr3_aa: CASSQDRGVQETQYF; cdr3_nt: TGCGCCAGCAGCCAAGATCGGGGGGTCCAAGAGACCCAGTACTTC
j_call: TRBJ1-2; clone_size: .; v_call: TRBV6-5; d_call: .; cdr3_length: 16; cdr3_aa: CASSSFYPGGESGYTF; cdr3_nt: TGTGCCAGCAGTTCCTTTTATCCCGGGGGCGAGAGTGGCTACACCTTC
j_call: TRBJ2-5; clone_size: few; v_call: TRBV4-1; d_call: .; cdr3_length: 14; cdr3_aa: CASSQVGVAETQYF; cdr3_nt: TGCGCCAGCAGCCAAGTTGGAGTCGCAGAGACCCAGTACTTC
j_call: TRBJ2-4; clone_size: .; v_call: TRBV20-1; d_call: TRBD2; cdr3_length: 14; cdr3_aa: CSATSAGGKNIQYF; cdr3_nt: TGCAGTGCTACCTCAGCGGGGGGCAAAAACATTCAGTACTTC
j_call: TRBJ1-1; clone_size: .; v_call: TRBV20-1; d_call: .; cdr3_length: 14; cdr3_aa: CSARDPGKGTEAFF; cdr3_nt: TGCAGTGCTAGAGATCCGGGGAAGGGCACTGAAGCTTTCTTT
j_call: TRBJ2-2; clone_size: .; v_call: TRBV6-5; d_call: .; cdr3_length: 16; cdr3_aa: CASSYGPDSPTGELFF; cdr3_nt: TGTGCCAGCAGTTACGGTCCGGACAGCCCCACCGGGGAGCTGTTTTTT
j_call: TRBJ2-5; clone_size: many; v_call: TRBV29-1; d_call: TRBD1; cdr3_length: 12; cdr3_aa: CSVGQGGETQYF; cdr3_nt: TGCAGCGTTGGACAGGGCGGAGAGACCCAGTACTTC
j_call: TRBJ1-5; clone_size: once; v_call: TRBV7-9; d_call: .; cdr3_length: 13; cdr3_aa: CASSEGPIQPQHF; cdr3_nt: TGTGCCAGCAGCGAGGGACCCATCCAGCCCCAGCATTTT
j_call: TRBJ1-2; clone_size: few; v_call: TRBV12-3/TRBV12-4; d_call: TRBD1; cdr3_length: 17; cdr3_aa: CASSPPGQRIANYGYTF; cdr3_nt: TGTGCCAGCAGTCCACCGGGACAGAGAATAGCTAACTATGGCTACACCTTC
j_call: TRBJ2-2; clone_size: .; v_call: TRBV5-1; d_call: .; cdr3_length: 14; cdr3_aa: CASSSTGSHGELFF; cdr3_nt: TGCGCCAGCAGCTCCACAGGGAGCCACGGGGAGCTGTTTTTT
j_call: TRBJ2-5; clone_size: few; v_call: TRBV20-1; d_call: .; cdr3_length: 14; cdr3_aa: CSARFGQRRETQYF; cdr3_nt: TGCAGTGCTAGATTTGGGCAGAGGAGAGAGACCCAGTACTTC
j_call: TRBJ2-1; clone_size: few; v_call: TRBV6-1; d_call: .; cdr3_length: 14; cdr3_aa: CASSVPDGGNEQFF; cdr3_nt: TGTGCCAGCAGTGTCCCCGACGGAGGCAATGAGCAGTTCTTC
j_call: TRBJ2-6; clone_size: .; v_call: TRBV25-1; d_call: .; cdr3_length: 16; cdr3_aa: CASSEWQGTGANVLTF; cdr3_nt: TGTGCCAGCAGTGAATGGCAAGGTACTGGGGCCAACGTCCTGACTTTC
j_call: TRBJ1-4; clone_size: few; v_call: TRBV20-1; d_call: .; cdr3_length: 11; cdr3_aa: CSASREGKLFF; cdr3_nt: TGCAGTGCTAGCCGAGAGGGAAAACTGTTTTTT
j_call: TRBJ2-6; clone_size: few; v_call: TRBV28; d_call: .; cdr3_length: 12; cdr3_aa: CATKSGANVLTF; cdr3_nt: TGTGCCACCAAGTCTGGGGCCAACGTCCTGACTTTC